This T cell receptor beta chain comes out of a study of T-cell reconstitution after alpha-beta-depleted transplantation in children. It was with unique molecular identifiers that the TCRbeta library was prepared. From the PCR reads, TCRdb called clonotypes with MiXCR, one entry per CDR3 protein. This table holds fewer than 550,000 distinct CDR3 sequences, roughly 15% found once. Broader study findings: Recipient T cells and thymic progenitors that survived gave rise to the high TCRbeta diversity observed at day 60 in some patients. T-cell numbers and diversity one year post-transplant derived largely from freshly generated T cells.

Points on this clonotype: Antigen specificity is unknown.

V was clipped by 4 bases and J by 4 bases; unmatched bases: 13. CDR3 length: 18 residues. Germline lookup yields CDR1 LGHNA and CDR2 YNFKEQ. V usage is TRBV4-2 and J usage is TRBJ2-2; the match to TRBD2 covers 9 bases. The specimen comprised PBMCs, mostly from graft donor cells, sampled 360 days after TCRalphabeta/CD19-depleted stem cell transplant. The receptor comes from a boy younger than two who had a stem cell transplant for Wiskott-Aldrich syndrome, so the T cells may come from the graft donor. The CDR3 DNA is TGTGCCAGCAGCCTAACACAGCTTAGCGGGGGCCTCACCGGGGAGCTGTTTTTT. Amino acid sequence: CASSLTQLSGGLTGELFF.